One T cell receptor (beta chain) is described in this entry. In the authors' workflow: Estimates of nucleated cell counts were drawn from the amplification of reference gene primers. This table comes from immunoSEQ multiplex PCR, and its TCRdb copy is limited to in-frame clones, with some not included. The V and J calls and the clone size are those of that table, but D and trimming were determined from the DNA. The data hold about 270,000 clones, with 84% observed a single time. The CDR3 loop spans 16 amino acids. The J segment lost 1 base and the V segment lost 3 bases, leaving 8 bases of the junction unmatched. The V gene's germline CDR1 is KGHSH and CDR2 LQKENI. This entry belongs to a study of blood T cell repertoires in COVID-19. Study-wide background: Donors in the United States, Italy and Spain gave samples during acute or convalescent COVID-19.

This TCR derives from a human donor in a cohort sampled during active COVID-19. The V call is TRBV18, the J call TRBJ1-1; 7 positions agree with TRBD1. Specimen: peripheral blood. The CDR3 coding sequence is TGTGCCAGCTCACCGTTAATAACAGGGGCGAACACTGAAGCTTTCTTT. Translated: CASSPLITGANTEAFF.